The entry below gives a single T cell receptor beta chain sequence along with its context. Its cognate antigen has yet to be identified. Base-call qualities are not available, and no considerably larger clone is one nucleotide away. In the paper's terms, the time point label means: baseline before first vaccination. The vaccinee samples were drawn from two UK trials, COV001 and COV002, one of which was a single-blind randomized controlled phase 2/3 trial testing AZD1222 (ChAdOx1 nCoV-19) in healthy adults. For TCRbeta chain sequencing, PBMC samples were collected from trial participants at day 0 and at day 28 after the second dose. These data come from a study of T cell responses to AZD1222 COVID-19 vaccine (dated by TCRdb to the early 2020s). Describing the broader study: AZD1222 recipients given second doses at about 4 weeks or at about 12 weeks were pooled, since spike-specific TCR depth and breadth were not found to differ between the two schedules. Trial participants were enrolled by age into subgroups of 18-55, 56-69 and 70-plus years, and roughly 150, 30 and 60 TCR-sequenced participants, respectively, were included in these subgroups. A total of roughly 240 trial participants underwent TCR sequencing, of whom 207 received two doses of AZD1222 and roughly 25 received two doses of the MenACWY control vaccine. Study-wide conclusions, independent of this receptor: Spike-specific TCR breadth and depth rose significantly after two AZD1222 doses compared with day 0 and with MenACWY recipients. Participants were mostly white British and included more females than males, and it was suggested by the authors that clonal diversity may have been underestimated. In the small 56-69-year group, the increase in depth fell short of significance, most likely because of low power. CD4 TCRs associated with the vaccine covered the entire spike protein, and the dominant responses were in regions 160-218 and 743-854. Reportedly, almost half of the unique spike-specific TCRs recognized epitopes lying outside the regions that are mutated in the B.1.351 and B.1.1.7 variants. Because no day 14 peak-response samples were available, repertoires were characterized only after the peak T cell response. Only a handful of AZD1222 recipients were SARS-CoV-2 seropositive at baseline, limiting conclusions about previously exposed vaccinees.

The CDR3 regions of human TCRbeta chains were analyzed by immunosequencing. The original methods were these. TCRs in the repertoires were matched against a reference library of SARS-CoV-2-specific TCRs that had been generated with the MIRA antigen-specificity platform. Breadth was defined as the fraction of unique TCRs that were SARS-CoV-2-associated, and depth was defined as the fraction of total T cells that were SARS-CoV-2-associated. Using the MIRA data, each spike-specific TCR was mapped to the spike region that the TCR reacts to and placed in a CD4 or CD8 class. Log10-transformed breadth and depth values were compared by one-way ANOVA with Sidak's multiple comparisons tests. Imported from immuneACCESS, the table was reduced by TCRdb to in-frame sequences with V and J called. These copies leave out some clones; in studies compared against another copy, an unresolved V gene accounts for under half, and the cause of the remainder is not known. Clone size and V and J calls were adopted from that table, with D and trimming inferred from the DNA. For this sample the table gives under 140,000 clones, of which roughly 90% were detected only once. In total, the top ten clones hold roughly 7.6% of the sample.

The specimen was peripheral blood, collected on day 0 of AZD1222 vaccination. The TCR comes from an adult in good health.

The base sequence is TGTGCTATACAGGGATCCGGGGAGCTGTTTTTT. Translation gives CAIQGSGELFF. Recombination joined TRBV30 with TRBJ2-2; the D gene is perhaps TRBD1, on 6 matching bases. Reading the germline V gene (reference sequence) gives CDR1 GTSNPN and CDR2 SVGIG. CDR3 length: 11 amino acids, cysteine to phenylalanine. Kept here is only the CDR3 DNA, which spans 33 bases and is read in frame from base 1.